The text below deals with one T cell receptor beta chain. Its antigen is still unknown. Full-length variable regions came from constant-region reverse primers plus semi-nested Nested Universal Primer A PCR. TCRdb redid the calling of the 5' RACE reads with MiXCR, one entry per CDR3 protein. The repertoire has 9,500 to 15,000 distinct CDR3 sequences, roughly half of them found once; the top ten carry around 12%. General study points: Whole repertoires were not studied in the larger cohort, only one V-J beta rearrangement. Tumor memory CD4+ T cell TCR gene usage clustered with blood and lymph node memory CD4+ cells and lymph node naive CD4+ cells.

Cells sorted as Tregs were CD4+, CD25+ and CD127-/low. The ends were cut back, 2 bases at V and 0 bases at J, with 4 bases in the middle. The CDR3 sequence is 13 residues long. Germline lookup yields CDR1 SEHNR and CDR2 FQNEAQ (reference sequence). The chain carries TRBV7-9 and TRBJ1-1; D uncertain. Sample: tumor-infiltrating Tregs sorted from the breast tumor. The receptor's source is a female donor with breast cancer. CDR3 in DNA: TGTGCCAGCAGCTTATCGATGAACACTGAAGCTTTCTTT. It codes for CASSLSMNTEAFF.